This TCR beta chain was sequenced in a study of blood T cell repertoires in COVID-19 (TCRdb year 2020). A note on the overall study: Collaborator samples came from the United States, Italy and Spain and covered acute and convalescent phases of COVID-19. The repertoires were made available in a free public database intended to serve as a resource for research on the immune response to SARS-CoV-2. The samples were drawn from two sources: the first 160 participants of the ongoing ImmuneRACE study, and 1,254 subjects contributed by 6 global collaborators. Where HLA class I and class II types were available, the types were taken from metadata supplied by the sample provider, not from assay-based typing. The prospective study material was composed of cDNA or gDNA derived from T cells, B-cell-depleted T cells, or PBMCs. Subjects who had been exposed to COVID-19, were actively infected with it, or had recovered from it provided the deeply sampled blood TCRbeta repertoires that made up the dataset. The sample metadata nearly always contained a de-identified subject ID, COVID-19 status, age in years and sex.

Concerning this clone: Its antigen remains unidentified. Base qualities are not recorded, but no much larger clone differs from it by a single base.

Taken from cysteine to phenylalanine, the CDR3 has 13 residues. The retained sequence is limited to the CDR3, 39 bases, with the frame set at the first base. The germline V gene specifies SNHLY as CDR1 and FYNNEI as CDR2. The V end gives up 6 bases and the J end 5 bases, leaving 5 bases in the junction not matched to a gene. General findings and caveats noted by the study authors: The quantity of clinical and demographic metadata differed by source and by participant and was supplied without curation.

TCRbeta CDR3 regions were amplified from genomic DNA using the immunoSEQ Assay, a bias-controlled multiplex PCR. Processing in the source paper ran as follows. Nucleated cell counts per sample were estimated from amplification of reference gene primers within the assay. Sequence reads were collapsed and filtered to measure the absolute abundance of every unique TCRbeta CDR3 rearrangement. For each sample, productive Simpson clonality was calculated as the square root of Simpson's diversity index across productive rearrangements. The table comes from immuneACCESS by way of TCRdb, which keeps in-frame sequences with V and J called. Part of the clones is missing from these tables; in studies checked, under half for an unresolved V gene and the rest for unknown reasons. That table furnishes V, J and clone size, whereas the DNA furnished D and trimming. The sample profile shows around 240,000 clones; approximately 81% of them were found once. 0.98% of the sample belongs to the ten largest clones.

The collaborating institutions used their own protocols to collect whole blood in K2EDTA tubes. For TCRbeta analysis, collaborators shipped samples in one of three forms: frozen whole blood, isolated PBMCs, or DNA extracted from either of those sample types. The V gene is TRBV2 and the J gene is TRBJ2-5; TRBD2 lines up with 8 middle nucleotides. The sample consisted of peripheral blood. The source is a man aged 40-49 years with acute or convalescent COVID-19. CDR3 region: CASSGLAQETQYF. Here is the DNA: TGTGCCAGCAGCGGACTAGCTCAGGAGACCCAGTACTTC.